The following is a T cell receptor (beta chain) sequence with its context. What this receptor recognizes is not known. Base qualities were left out, and no much larger clone turns up one base away. Donors were healthy HIV-negative adults with no recently reported acute infections or vaccinations. All donors were Caucasian adults living in Nashville, Tennessee, USA. CD8 memory samples combined magnetically selected CD45RO+ cells with CCR7-negative CD45RA+ effector memory (TemRA) cells. Blood was obtained by leukapheresis, after which PBMCs were separated by Ficoll-Histopaque density gradient centrifugation and cryopreserved in liquid nitrogen vapor phase. Analytical flow cytometry was used to check the purity and quantity of every magnetically sorted T cell population. Genomic DNA was isolated from every sorted fraction and measured by UV absorbance on a Nanodrop 2000c. Using the deep immunoSEQ assay, multiplex PCR amplified TCR CDR3 regions from genomic DNA. Extracted genomic DNA from each cell subset was distributed evenly across all wells of several immunoSEQ 96-well plates, and each plate was treated as a replicate. For sorted subsets, about 0.2 ug genomic DNA, equal to tens of thousands of T cell genomes, was loaded into each replicate PCR. The purified libraries were quantified using a Qubit 3.0 fluorometer, sized with a Bioanalyzer 2100, and then quantified again using the KAPA Library Quantification kit. Each immunoSEQ 96-well plate was sequenced on its own single-read 150-cycle Illumina NextSeq 550 flow cell. Per the original workflow: Because only junctional sequences without quality scores were contained in the immunoSEQ output, filtering matching that applied to full-length reads could not be performed. To assign V/J genes and CDR3, sequences were annotated using PyIR, a Python wrapper for IgBLAST v1.9, with IMGT germline references. Reads with weak V/J assignments (E-value above 1e-6), missing CDR3, stop codons, out-of-frame junctions, or ambiguous translated residues were removed. A V3J clonotype was defined by an identical inferred V gene, J gene, and CDR3 amino acid sequence. The percentage overlap between two repertoires was calculated by dividing the number of shared unique clonotypes by the size of the smaller repertoire. Repertoire richness was assessed with RTK rarefaction, the Chao1 estimator, and Recon v2.1 estimates of unobserved clonotypes. Generation probabilities for all TCRbeta clonotypes obtained by the gDNA method from a few donors were computed using OLGA. TCRdb holds this immuneACCESS table with in-frame rearrangements only. Some clones are missing; in checked studies, unresolved V genes explain under half, and the rest has no known cause. V and J calls and clone size are as listed in that table; D and trimming were resolved from the DNA. In this sample the table shows roughly 400,000 clones, around 96% of which occur a single time. About 0.32% of the sample comes from the top ten.

V is pruned by 7 bases and J by 8 bases, leaving 11 bases of the junction without a gene match. Reading the germline V gene gives CDR1 SGHAT and CDR2 FQNNGV. The CDR3 runs 15 amino acids, cysteine and phenylalanine included. Here the CDR3 DNA is all that survives: 45 bases in frame from base 1. The sample originates from a study of shared clonotypes between healthy human individuals (dated by TCRdb to 2018 to 2020). About the investigation overall: The cohort included three men and a couple of women between 18 and 49 years of age. For each donor, CD4 naive and CD4 memory were each run on three plates, CD8 naive on two plates, and CD8 memory on one plate. Blood TCR repertoires of a handful of healthy adults were deeply sequenced to estimate repertoire size and the extent of clonotype sharing between individuals. Libraries were prepared and TCR repertoires were sequenced by different laboratories using diverse techniques, in order to increase sequencing depth and limit assay-specific biases. Each donor's leukapheresis produced roughly between roughly 0.94 and 9.5 billion PBMCs.

Broader findings and caveats from the paper: Because the study included a small number of donors, the genetic and exposure-history diversity represented was limited. Estimated clonotype richness was generally larger for naive than for memory subsets. Sampling was restricted to blood, and TCR repertoires in tissue are likely to differ from TCR repertoires in blood. Sharing across several donors was observed for around 5% of naive CD4, 3.5% of naive CD8, 2% to 2.5% of memory CD4, and around 0.4% of memory CD8 clonotypes. Compared with non-shared clonotypes, the clonotypes found in all four sorted-subset donors had higher generation probabilities. Even with the large sequencing depth, rarefaction of the sorted-subset datasets indicated that sequencing was incomplete. Pairwise subsampling indicated that sequencing depth was expected to affect the degree of clonotype sharing among donors.

The TCR was taken from a man aged 25-45 years in good health. Sequencing was done on a sample of memory CD8+ T cells sorted from blood. This specimen's cell subset or site label, interpreted: CD45RO+ cells pooled with CCR7-negative TemRA cells. The rearranged segments are TRBV11-2 and TRBJ2-1, with TRBD2 matching 10 junction bases. DNA sequence: TGTGCCAGCACCCCTGGGGCTAGCGGGAGTCATGAGCAGTTCTTC. It specifies CASTPGASGSHEQFF.